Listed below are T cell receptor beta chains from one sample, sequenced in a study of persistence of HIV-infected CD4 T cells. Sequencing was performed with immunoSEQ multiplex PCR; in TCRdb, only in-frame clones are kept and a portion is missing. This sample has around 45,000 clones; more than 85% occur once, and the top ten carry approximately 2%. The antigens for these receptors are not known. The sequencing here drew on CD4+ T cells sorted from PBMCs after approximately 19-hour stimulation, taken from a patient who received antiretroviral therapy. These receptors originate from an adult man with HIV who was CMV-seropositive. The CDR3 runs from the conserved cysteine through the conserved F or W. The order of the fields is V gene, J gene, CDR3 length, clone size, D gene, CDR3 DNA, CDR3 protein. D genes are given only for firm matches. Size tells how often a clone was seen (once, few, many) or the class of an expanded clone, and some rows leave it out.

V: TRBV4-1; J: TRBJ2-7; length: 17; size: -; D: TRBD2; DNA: TGCGCCAGCAGCCAAGGCCAAGTTAGCGGGCCTGCCTACGAGCAGTACTTC; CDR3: CASSQGQVSGPAYEQYF
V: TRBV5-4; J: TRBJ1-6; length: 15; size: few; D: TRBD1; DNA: TGTGCCAGCACCGGGACTCAGGGGGCTAATTCACCCCTCCACTTT; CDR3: CASTGTQGANSPLHF
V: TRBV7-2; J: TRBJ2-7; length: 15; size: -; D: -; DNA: TGTGCCAGCAGCTTAGGGGTTTTAGTCTTGTACGAGCAGTACTTC; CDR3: CASSLGVLVLYEQYF
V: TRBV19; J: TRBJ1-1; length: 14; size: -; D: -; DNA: TGTGCCACCAGTCGGGGAAGGACTAACACTGAAGCTTTCTTT; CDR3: CATSRGRTNTEAFF
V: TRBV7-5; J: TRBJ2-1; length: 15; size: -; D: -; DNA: TGTGCCAGAAGCCAAGGACAGGGGGGCGGCAATGAGCAGTTCTTC; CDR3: CARSQGQGGGNEQFF
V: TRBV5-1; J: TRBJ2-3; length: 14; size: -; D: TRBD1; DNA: TGCGCCAGCAGCTTACAGGGGTACACAGATACGCAGTATTTT; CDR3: CASSLQGYTDTQYF
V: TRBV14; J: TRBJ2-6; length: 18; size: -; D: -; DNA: TGTGCCAGCAGCCATTGGGGAGGGGGCGTTTCAGGGGCCAACGTCCTGACTTTC; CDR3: CASSHWGGGVSGANVLTF
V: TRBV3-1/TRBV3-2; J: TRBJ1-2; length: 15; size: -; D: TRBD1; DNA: TGTGCCAGCAGCCAAGGGGACAGGGGGGGATATGGCTACACCTTC; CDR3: CASSQGDRGGYGYTF
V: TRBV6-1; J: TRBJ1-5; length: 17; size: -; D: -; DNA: TGTGCCAGCAGTGAGGCCAAAACCATTTATAGCAATCAGCCCCAGCATTTT; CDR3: CASSEAKTIYSNQPQHF
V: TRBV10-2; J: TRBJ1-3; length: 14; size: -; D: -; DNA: TGCGCCAGCAGCCAACAGGCCTCTGGAAACACCATATATTTT; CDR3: CASSQQASGNTIYF
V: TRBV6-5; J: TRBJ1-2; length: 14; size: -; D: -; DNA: TGTGCCAGCAGTCGCGCCTCCGGGAATGTTGGCTACACCTTC; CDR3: CASSRASGNVGYTF
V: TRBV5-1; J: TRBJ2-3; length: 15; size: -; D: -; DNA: TGCGCCAGCAGCGGGAGGGGACAGGGCACAGATACGCAGTATTTT; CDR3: CASSGRGQGTDTQYF
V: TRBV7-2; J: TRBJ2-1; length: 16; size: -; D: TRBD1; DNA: TGTGCCAGCAGCCCGGGGACAGGACTGCAGTACAATGAGCAGTTCTTC; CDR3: CASSPGTGLQYNEQFF
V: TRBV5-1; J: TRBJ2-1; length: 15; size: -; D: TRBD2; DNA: TGCGCCAGCAGCCCCGGGACTAGCGGTTTCAATGAGCAGTTCTTC; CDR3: CASSPGTSGFNEQFF
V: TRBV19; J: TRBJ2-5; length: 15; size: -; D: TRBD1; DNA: TGTGCCAGTAAAGGACAGGTCCAAGGTGGGGAGACCCAGTACTTC; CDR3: CASKGQVQGGETQYF
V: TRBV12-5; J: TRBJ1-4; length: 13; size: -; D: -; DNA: TGTGCTAGTGGGCGGGACACTGATGAAAAACTGTTTTTT; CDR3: CASGRDTDEKLFF
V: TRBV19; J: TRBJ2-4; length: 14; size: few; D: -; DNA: TGTGCCAGTAGGACGACGGAGGCCAAAAACATTCAGTACTTC; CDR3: CASRTTEAKNIQYF
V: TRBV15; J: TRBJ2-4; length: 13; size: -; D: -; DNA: TGTGCCACCAGCAGCCCAGGGTGGGGCATTCAGTACTTC; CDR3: CATSSPGWGIQYF
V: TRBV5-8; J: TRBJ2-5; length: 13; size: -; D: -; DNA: TGTGCCAGCAGCTTGGAGTCGGGGGAGACCCAGTACTTC; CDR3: CASSLESGETQYF
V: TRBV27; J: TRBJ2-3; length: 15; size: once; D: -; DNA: TGTGCCAGCAGTCCCCGGGGGCCGAGCGCAGATACGCAGTATTTT; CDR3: CASSPRGPSADTQYF
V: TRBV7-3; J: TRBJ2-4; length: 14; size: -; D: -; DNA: TGTGCCAGCAGCCTAACATCTAGTCAGAACATTCAGTACTTC; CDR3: CASSLTSSQNIQYF
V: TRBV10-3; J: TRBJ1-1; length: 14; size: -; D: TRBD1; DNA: TGTGCCATCAGTTTGGACAGGGCATACACTGAAGCTTTCTTT; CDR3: CAISLDRAYTEAFF
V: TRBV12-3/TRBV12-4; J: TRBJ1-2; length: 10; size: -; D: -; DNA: TGTGCCAGCAGTTACCGTGGCTACACCTTC; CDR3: CASSYRGYTF
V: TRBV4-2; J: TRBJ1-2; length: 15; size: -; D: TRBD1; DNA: TGTGCCAGCAGGCTCGACAGGGGGCAAAGCTATGGCTACACCTTC; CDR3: CASRLDRGQSYGYTF
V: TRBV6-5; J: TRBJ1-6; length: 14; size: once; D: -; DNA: TGTGCCAGCAGGCTCCCGGGTAATAATTCACCCCTCCACTTT; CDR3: CASRLPGNNSPLHF
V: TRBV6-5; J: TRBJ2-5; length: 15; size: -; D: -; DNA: TGTGCCAGCAGTTACTCGTATCAGAATGAGGAGACCCAGTACTTC; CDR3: CASSYSYQNEETQYF
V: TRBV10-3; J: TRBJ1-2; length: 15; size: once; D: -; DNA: TGTGCCATCAGCCTCGGGGCAGGGTCTAACTATGGCTACACCTTC; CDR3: CAISLGAGSNYGYTF
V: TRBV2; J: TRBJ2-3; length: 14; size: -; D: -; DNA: TGTGCCAGCAGCCGGGGGCACGCGGCAGATACGCAGTATTTT; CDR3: CASSRGHAADTQYF